The clone carrying this T cell receptor (beta chain) has ten or more counts. The record originates from a study of glioma-infiltrating T cells. The iRepertoire nested amplicon-rescue multiplex PCR amplified TCR alpha and beta CDR3s from RNA. Via MiXCR, TCRdb re-called the multiplex PCR reads, giving one row per CDR3 protein. The table records roughly 100,000 distinct CDR3 sequences, 25% to 30% of them present only once. The V end was cut by 5 bases, the J end by 11 bases, with 15 bases between. This CDR3 spans 11 amino acids. Germline V gene sequence: CDR1 DFQATT, CDR2 SNEGSKA (reference sequence). This sequence originates from a human donor with low-grade glioma or glioblastoma, undergoing nonglioma brain surgery, or in good health (not recorded which). Sequenced sample: glioma tissue, nonneoplastic brain tissue, or PBMCs (not recorded which). This chain uses TRBV20-1 with TRBJ1-1; D perhaps matches TRBD1 (6 bases). CDR3 loop: CSAGVGQRAFF. CDR3 in DNA: TGCAGTGCTGGAGTGGGACAAAGGGCTTTCTTT.